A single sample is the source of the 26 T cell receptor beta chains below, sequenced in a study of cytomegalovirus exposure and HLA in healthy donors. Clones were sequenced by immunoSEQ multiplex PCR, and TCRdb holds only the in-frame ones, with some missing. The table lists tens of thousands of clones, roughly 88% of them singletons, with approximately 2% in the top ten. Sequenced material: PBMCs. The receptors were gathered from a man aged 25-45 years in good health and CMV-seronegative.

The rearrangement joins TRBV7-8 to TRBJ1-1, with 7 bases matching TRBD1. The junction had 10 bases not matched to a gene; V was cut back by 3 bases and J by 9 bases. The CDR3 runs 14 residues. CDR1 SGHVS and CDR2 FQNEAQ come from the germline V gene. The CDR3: CASSFRRTGDKAFF. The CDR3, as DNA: TGTGCCAGCAGCTTTAGACGGACAGGTGATAAAGCTTTCTTT.

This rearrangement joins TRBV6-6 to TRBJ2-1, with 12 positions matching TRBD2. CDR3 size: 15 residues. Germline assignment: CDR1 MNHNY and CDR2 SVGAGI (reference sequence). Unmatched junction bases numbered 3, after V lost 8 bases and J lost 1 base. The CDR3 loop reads CASAGTSGSYNEQFF. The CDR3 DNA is TGTGCCAGCGCCGGGACTAGCGGGTCCTACAATGAGCAGTTCTTC.

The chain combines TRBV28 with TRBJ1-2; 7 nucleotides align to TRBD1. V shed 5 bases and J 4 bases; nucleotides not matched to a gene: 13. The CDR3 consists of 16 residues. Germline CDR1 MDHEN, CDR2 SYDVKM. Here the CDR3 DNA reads TGTGCCAGCAGTGCCTCCAACAGGGGTGACGTCTATGGCTACACCTTC. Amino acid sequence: CASSASNRGDVYGYTF.

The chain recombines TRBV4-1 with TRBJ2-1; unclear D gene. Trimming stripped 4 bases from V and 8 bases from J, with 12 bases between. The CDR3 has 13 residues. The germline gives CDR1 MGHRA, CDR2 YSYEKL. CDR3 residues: CASSLPLGHEQFF. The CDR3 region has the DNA TGCGCCAGCAGCCTACCGCTGGGCCATGAGCAGTTCTTC.

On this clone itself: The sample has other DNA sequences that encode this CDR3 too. The CDR3 DNA is TGCGCCAGTGGAAGCGGGATGAACACCGGGGAGCTGTTTTTT. It translates to CASGSGMNTGELFF. This chain links TRBV5-1 with TRBJ2-2, with 7 bases matching TRBD2. Germline values: CDR1 SGHRS, CDR2 YFSETQ. The CDR3 loop spans 14 amino acids. With V trimmed by 8 bases and J by 1 base, 5 bases remained unmatched.

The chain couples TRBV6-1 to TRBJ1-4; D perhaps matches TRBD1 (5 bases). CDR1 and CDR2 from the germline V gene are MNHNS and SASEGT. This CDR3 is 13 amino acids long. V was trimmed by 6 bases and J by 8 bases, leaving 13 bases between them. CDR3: CASSRVRSEKLFF. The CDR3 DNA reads TGTGCCAGCAGCAGGGTGCGGAGCGAAAAACTGTTTTTT.

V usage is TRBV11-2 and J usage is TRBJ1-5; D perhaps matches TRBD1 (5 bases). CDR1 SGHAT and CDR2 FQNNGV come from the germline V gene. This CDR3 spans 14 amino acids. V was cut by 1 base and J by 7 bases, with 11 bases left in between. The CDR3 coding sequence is TGTGCCAGCAGCTTAGGGAGGGGAGCCCAGCCCCAGCATTTT. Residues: CASSLGRGAQPQHF.

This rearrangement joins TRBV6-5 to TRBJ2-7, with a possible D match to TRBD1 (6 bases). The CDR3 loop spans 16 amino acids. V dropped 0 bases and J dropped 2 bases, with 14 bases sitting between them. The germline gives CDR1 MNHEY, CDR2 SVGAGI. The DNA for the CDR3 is TGTGCCAGCAGTTACTCCCCCGCCAGGGGACCCTACGAGCAGTACTTC. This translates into CASSYSPARGPYEQYF.

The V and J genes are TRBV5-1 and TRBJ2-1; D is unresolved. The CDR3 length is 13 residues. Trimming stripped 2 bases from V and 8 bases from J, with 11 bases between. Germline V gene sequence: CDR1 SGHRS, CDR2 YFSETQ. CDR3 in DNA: TGCGCCAGCAGCTTATCCAGGTCACATGAGCAGTTCTTC. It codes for CASSLSRSHEQFF. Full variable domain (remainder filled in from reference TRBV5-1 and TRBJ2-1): KAGVTQTPRYLIKTRGQQVTLSCSPISGHRSVSWYQQTPGQGLQFLFEYFSETQRNKGNFPGRFSGRQFSNSRSEMNVSTLELGDSALYLCASSLSRSHEQFFGPGTRLTVL.

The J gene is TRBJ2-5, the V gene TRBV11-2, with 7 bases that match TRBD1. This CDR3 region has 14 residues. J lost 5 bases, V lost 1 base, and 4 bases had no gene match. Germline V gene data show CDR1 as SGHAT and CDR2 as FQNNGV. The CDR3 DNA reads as TGTGCCAGCAGCTTAGTTAGGGGGCGGGAGACCCAGTACTTC. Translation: CASSLVRGRETQYF.

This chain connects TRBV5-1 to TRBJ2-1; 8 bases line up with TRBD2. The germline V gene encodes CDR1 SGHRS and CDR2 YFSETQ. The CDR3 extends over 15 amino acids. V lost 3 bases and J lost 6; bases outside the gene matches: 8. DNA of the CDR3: TGCGCCAGCAGCTCCGGGGGGGCCAAACCCAATGAGCAGTTCTTC. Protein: CASSSGGAKPNEQFF.

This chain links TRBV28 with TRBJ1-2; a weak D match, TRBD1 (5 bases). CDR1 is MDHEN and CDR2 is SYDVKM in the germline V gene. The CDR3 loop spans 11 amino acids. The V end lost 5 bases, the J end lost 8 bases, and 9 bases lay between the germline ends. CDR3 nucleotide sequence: TGTGCCAGCAGTCACGGGGGGGGCTACACCTTC. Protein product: CASSHGGGYTF.

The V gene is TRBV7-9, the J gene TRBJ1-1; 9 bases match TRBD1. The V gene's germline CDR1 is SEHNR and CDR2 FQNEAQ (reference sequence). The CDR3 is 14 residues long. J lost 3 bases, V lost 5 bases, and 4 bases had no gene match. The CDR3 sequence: CASSVGQGYTEAFF. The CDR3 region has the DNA TGTGCCAGCAGCGTCGGACAGGGGTACACTGAAGCTTTCTTT.

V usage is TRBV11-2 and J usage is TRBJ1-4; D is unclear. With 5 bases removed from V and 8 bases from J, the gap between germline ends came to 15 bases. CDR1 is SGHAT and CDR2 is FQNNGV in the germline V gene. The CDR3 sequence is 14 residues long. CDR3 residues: CASSLRRRQEKLFF. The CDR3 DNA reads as TGTGCCAGCAGCCTCCGACGGCGGCAGGAAAAACTGTTTTTT.

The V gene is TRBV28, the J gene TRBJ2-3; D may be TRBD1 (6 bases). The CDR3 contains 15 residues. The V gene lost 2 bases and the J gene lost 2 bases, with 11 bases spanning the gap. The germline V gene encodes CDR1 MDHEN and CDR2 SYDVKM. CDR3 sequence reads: CASSLGGPHTDTQYF. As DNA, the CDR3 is TGTGCCAGCAGTTTAGGGGGCCCCCACACAGATACGCAGTATTTT.

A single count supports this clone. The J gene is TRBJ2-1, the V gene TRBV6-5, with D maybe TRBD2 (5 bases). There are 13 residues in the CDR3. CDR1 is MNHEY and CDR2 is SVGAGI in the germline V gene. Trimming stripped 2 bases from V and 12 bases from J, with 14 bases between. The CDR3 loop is CASSYRGLTGQFF. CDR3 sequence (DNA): TGTGCCAGCAGTTACCGAGGGCTCACCGGGCAGTTCTTC.

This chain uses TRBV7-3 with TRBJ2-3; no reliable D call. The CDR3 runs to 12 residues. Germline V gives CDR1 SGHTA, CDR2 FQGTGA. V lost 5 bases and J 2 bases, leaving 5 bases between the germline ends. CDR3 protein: CASSPNTDTQYF. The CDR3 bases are TGTGCCAGCAGCCCCAACACAGATACGCAGTATTTT.

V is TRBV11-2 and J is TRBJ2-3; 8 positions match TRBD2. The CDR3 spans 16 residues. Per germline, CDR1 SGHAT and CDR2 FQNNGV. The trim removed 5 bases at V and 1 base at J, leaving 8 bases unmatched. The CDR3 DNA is TGTGCCAGCAGCGCGGTAAGCGGGAGAGGCACAGATACGCAGTATTTT. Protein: CASSAVSGRGTDTQYF.

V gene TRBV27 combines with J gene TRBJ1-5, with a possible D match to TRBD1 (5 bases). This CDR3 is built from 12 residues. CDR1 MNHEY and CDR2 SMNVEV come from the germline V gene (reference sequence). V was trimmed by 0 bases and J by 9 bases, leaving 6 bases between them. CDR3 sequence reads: CASSLSQGPQHF. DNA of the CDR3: TGTGCCAGCAGTTTATCCCAGGGGCCCCAGCATTTT.

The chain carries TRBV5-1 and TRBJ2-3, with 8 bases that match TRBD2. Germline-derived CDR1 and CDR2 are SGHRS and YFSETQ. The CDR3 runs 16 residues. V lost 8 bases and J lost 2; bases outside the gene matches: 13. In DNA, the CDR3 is TGCGCCAGTAAAAGAGCGGGGGCGGCAGACACAGATACGCAGTATTTT. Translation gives CASKRAGAADTDTQYF.

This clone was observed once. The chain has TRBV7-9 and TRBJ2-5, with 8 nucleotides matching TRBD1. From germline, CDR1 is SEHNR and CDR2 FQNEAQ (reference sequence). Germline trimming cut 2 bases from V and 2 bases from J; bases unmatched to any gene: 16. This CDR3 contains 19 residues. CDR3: CASSLFRGQALILQETQYF. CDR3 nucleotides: TGTGCCAGCAGCTTATTTCGGGGACAGGCGCTCATTTTGCAAGAGACCCAGTACTTC. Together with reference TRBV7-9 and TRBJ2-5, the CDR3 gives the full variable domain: DTGVSQNPRHKITKRGQNVTFRCDPISEHNRLYWYRQTLGQGPEFLTYFQNEAQLEKSRLLSDRFSAERPKGSFSTLEIQRTEQGDSAMYLCASSLFRGQALILQETQYFGPGTRLLVL.

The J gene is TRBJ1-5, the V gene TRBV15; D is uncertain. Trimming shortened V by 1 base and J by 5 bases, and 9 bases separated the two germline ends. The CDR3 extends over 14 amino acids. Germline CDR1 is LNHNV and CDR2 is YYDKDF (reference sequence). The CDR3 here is CATSRAEVDQPQHF. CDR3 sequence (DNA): TGTGCCACCAGCAGAGCCGAAGTAGATCAGCCCCAGCATTTT. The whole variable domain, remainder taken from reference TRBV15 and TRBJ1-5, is DAMVIQNPRYQVTQFGKPVTLSCSQTLNHNVMYWYQQKSSQAPKLLFHYYDKDFNNEADTPDNFQSRRPNTSFCFLDIRSPGLGDTAMYLCATSRAEVDQPQHFGDGTRLSIL.

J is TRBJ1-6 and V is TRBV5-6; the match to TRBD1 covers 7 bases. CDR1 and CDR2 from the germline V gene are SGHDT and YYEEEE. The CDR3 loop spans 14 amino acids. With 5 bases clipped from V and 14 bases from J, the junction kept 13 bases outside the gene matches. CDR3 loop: CASRSWWQGGTLHF. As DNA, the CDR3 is TGTGCCAGCAGATCCTGGTGGCAGGGGGGTACCCTCCACTTT.

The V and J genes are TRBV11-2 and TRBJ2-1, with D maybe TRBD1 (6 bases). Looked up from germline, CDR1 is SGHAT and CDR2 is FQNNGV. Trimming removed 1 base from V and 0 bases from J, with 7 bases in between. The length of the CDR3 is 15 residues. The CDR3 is CASSLGQASYNEQFF. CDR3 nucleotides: TGTGCCAGCAGCTTAGGACAGGCCTCCTACAATGAGCAGTTCTTC.

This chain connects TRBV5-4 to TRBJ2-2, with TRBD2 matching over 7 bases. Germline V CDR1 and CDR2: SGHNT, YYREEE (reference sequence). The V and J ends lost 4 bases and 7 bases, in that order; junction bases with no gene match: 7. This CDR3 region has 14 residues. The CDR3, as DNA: TGTGCCAGCAGCCTCCGGGACTATGGCGGGGAGCTGTTTTTT. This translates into CASSLRDYGGELFF.

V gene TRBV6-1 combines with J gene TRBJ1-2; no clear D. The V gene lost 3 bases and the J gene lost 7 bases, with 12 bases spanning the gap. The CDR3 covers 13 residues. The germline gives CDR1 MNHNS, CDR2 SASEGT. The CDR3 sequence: CASSERSLVGYTF. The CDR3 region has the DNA TGTGCCAGCAGTGAGAGGTCTTTGGTTGGCTACACCTTC.